The next 20 T cell receptor beta chains were all read from a single sample in a study of T cell repertoires in cytomegalovirus infection. TCRdb reprocessed the reads via MiXCR and lists one record per CDR3 protein. The sample holds just under 550,000 distinct CDR3 sequences, 26% seen once. The sample comprised PBMCs. These receptors all come from a human donor in good health (CMV status not recorded). Some clones in this sample may be carry-over from other donors' samples.

V is TRBV15 and J is TRBJ1-1; D unclear. The CDR3 length is 15 residues. The germline V gene has CDR1 LNHNV and CDR2 YYDKDF (reference sequence). The ends were cut back, 0 bases at V and 1 base at J, with 9 bases in the middle. CDR3 region: CATSREIAGNTEAFF. The CDR3 nucleotides are TGTGCCACCAGCAGAGAGATCGCGGGGAACACTGAAGCTTTCTTT. Looking up the rest from reference TRBV15 and TRBJ1-1 gives the full variable domain: DAMVIQNPRYQVTQFGKPVTLSCSQTLNHNVMYWYQQKSSQAPKLLFHYYDKDFNNEADTPDNFQSRRPNTSFCFLDIRSPGLGDTAMYLCATSREIAGNTEAFFGQGTRLTVV.

This clonotype has more than one count but fewer than ten. The gene calls are TRBV7-9 and TRBJ2-5; 12 bases fit TRBD2. Germline V gene data show CDR1 as SEHNR and CDR2 as FQNEAQ (reference sequence). CDR3 length: 16 residues. V was pared by 1 base and J by 6 bases, with 6 bases of the junction left unmatched. DNA of the CDR3: TGTGCCAGCAGCTTAGAACTAGCGGGAGGTCTGAAGACCCAGTACTTC. Its protein product is CASSLELAGGLKTQYF.

This chain joins TRBV20-1 and TRBJ2-3; D tentatively reads TRBD1 or TRBD2 (5 bases each). Germline CDR1 reads DFQATT; CDR2 reads SNEGSKA (reference sequence). The CDR3 contains 15 residues. V was pared by 6 bases and J by 1 base, with 17 bases between. In DNA, the CDR3 is TGCAGTGCCGAGTACGGGGCTCGACGCACAGATACGCAGTATTTT. This codes for CSAEYGARRTDTQYF.

The genes are TRBV7-8 and TRBJ2-1; tentative D call: TRBD2 (6 bases). The CDR3 is 18 amino acids. Germline CDR1 SGHVS, CDR2 FQNEAQ. Trimming left V 1 base short and J 3 bases short, with 19 bases between. The CDR3 protein is CASSLVNPGAGSYNEQFF. The CDR3 DNA reads TGTGCCAGCAGCTTAGTAAACCCGGGTGCGGGAAGCTACAATGAGCAGTTCTTC.

The chain carries TRBV4-1 and TRBJ1-5; 11 bases agree with TRBD1. Germline V gives CDR1 MGHRA, CDR2 YSYEKL. The V segment lost 3 bases and the J segment 6 bases; nucleotides outside the gene matches: 10. The CDR3 contains 17 residues. CDR3 protein: CASSHPGTGGRGQPQHF. In nucleotides, the CDR3 is TGCGCCAGCAGCCATCCCGGGACAGGGGGTCGGGGTCAGCCCCAGCATTTT.

There are a few counts of this clonotype. The V call is TRBV5-6, the J call TRBJ2-3, with TRBD1 matching 7 bases. Germline CDR1 SGHDT, CDR2 YYEEEE. After removal of 4 bases from V and 5 bases from J, the junction contained 4 bases not matched to a gene. The CDR3 is made up of 13 amino acids. CDR3 nucleotide sequence: TGTGCCAGCAGCCAGAACAGGGGAGATACGCAGTATTTT. This sequence encodes CASSQNRGDTQYF.

This clonotype was picked up many times. This chain joins TRBV7-2 and TRBJ2-5; D may be TRBD2 (5 bases). The germline V and J ends were trimmed by 0 bases and 0 bases, with 8 bases remaining between them. This CDR3 is 15 amino acids long. Germline V gene data show CDR1 as SGHTA and CDR2 as FQGNSA. CDR3 protein: CASSLAGDYQETQYF. DNA for the CDR3: TGTGCCAGCAGCTTAGCGGGAGACTACCAAGAGACCCAGTACTTC.

The rearrangement uses TRBV2 and TRBJ1-4, with a weak D call TRBD1 (5 bases). The CDR3 spans 13 residues. Germline CDR1 is SNHLY and CDR2 is FYNNEI. With 10 bases removed from V and 4 bases from J, the gap between germline ends came to 13 bases. The CDR3 is CAIGGTLNEKLFF. In DNA form, the CDR3 reads TGTGCCATCGGGGGGACCCTTAATGAAAAACTGTTTTTT.

This chain uses TRBV10-3 with TRBJ2-3, with a tentative D call TRBD2 (5 bases). Germline V lookup: CDR1 ENHRY, CDR2 SYGVKD. V lost 4 bases to trimming and J lost 9 bases, with 17 bases between them. The CDR3 consists of 14 residues. CDR3 coding DNA: TGTGCCATCAGTGGCGTGGGAGTGGATCGCACGCAGTATTTT. Translation: CAISGVGVDRTQYF.

The chain uses TRBV4-3 and TRBJ2-5, with D uncertain. The CDR3 sequence is 14 residues long. Between the trimmed V and J ends, which lost 2 bases and 7 bases, there was a span of 14 bases. Germline V lookup: CDR1 LGHNA, CDR2 YSLEER. The CDR3 loop reads CASSQSFSSGTQYF. The DNA of the CDR3 is TGCGCCAGCAGCCAATCTTTCTCCTCGGGGACCCAGTACTTC.

The chain joins TRBV6-2 or TRBV6-3 to TRBJ1-1; perhaps TRBD1 as D (6 bases). Germline V CDR1 and CDR2: MNHEY, SVGEGT. Trimming pared 2 bases from V and 1 base from J, leaving 11 bases between. This CDR3 contains 15 residues. Written as DNA, the CDR3 is TGTGCCAGCAGTTACCTTACAGGGAGGAACACTGAAGCTTTCTTT. This gives the protein CASSYLTGRNTEAFF.

This clonotype was counted between two and nine times. This chain connects TRBV11-2 to TRBJ2-7, with 8 bases aligning to TRBD1. The germline CDR1 and CDR2 sequences are SGHAT and FQNNGV. The CDR3 covers 15 residues. With 3 bases clipped from V and 5 bases from J, the junction kept 9 bases outside the gene matches. As DNA, the CDR3 is TGTGCCAGCAGCTTTGGACAGGGTATGCGGAACGAGCAGTACGTC. It specifies CASSFGQGMRNEQYV.

The chain links TRBV6-5 to TRBJ2-1; D ambiguous. Germline lookup yields CDR1 MNHEY and CDR2 SVGAGI. The CDR3 sequence is 11 residues long. Trimming pared 8 bases from V and 14 bases from J, leaving 16 bases between. The CDR3 nucleotides are TGTGCCAGCCGTCTAGAGCAAAGGGAGTTCTTC. Translated: CASRLEQREFF.

This clonotype has more than one count but fewer than ten. The V call is TRBV4-3, the J call TRBJ1-6; TRBD1 matches at 10 bases. The germline gives CDR1 LGHNA, CDR2 YSLEER. This CDR3 has 15 residues. V gave up 4 bases and J gave up 8 bases; unmatched junction bases: 5. Written as DNA, the CDR3 is TGCGCCAGCAGCCTCTCCGGGACAGGGGATTCACCCCTCCACTTT. Its translation: CASSLSGTGDSPLHF.

This clonotype was detected ten times or more. V gene TRBV7-2 combines with J gene TRBJ2-7; 7 bases align to TRBD2. The germline CDR1 and CDR2 sequences are SGHTA and FQGNSA. The CDR3 has 15 residues. Trimming at V came to 0 bases and at J to 7 bases, leaving 9 bases not matched to a gene. This CDR3 is CASSLALTSFEEQYF. The CDR3, as DNA: TGTGCCAGCAGCTTAGCTTTGACTAGCTTTGAGGAGCAGTACTTC.

This clonotype turned up a few times. The chain combines TRBV28 with TRBJ1-2; no clear D gene. Germline V gives CDR1 MDHEN, CDR2 SYDVKM. This CDR3 is 14 amino acids long. The CDR3 DNA sequence: TGTGCGGGAGGAAGTGTTCTTTTGGGCTATGGCTACACCTTC. The encoded protein is CAGGSVLLGYGYTF.

In this sample, this clonotype turned up a few times. The V and J genes are TRBV7-2 and TRBJ2-1; 11 bases line up with TRBD2. The germline CDR1 and CDR2 sequences are SGHTA and FQGNSA. The CDR3 covers 19 residues. With 2 bases clipped from V and 8 bases from J, the junction kept 17 bases outside the gene matches. This CDR3 is CASSLPLAGGRSPRDEQFF. CDR3 sequence (DNA): TGTGCCAGCAGCTTACCGCTAGCGGGAGGTAGAAGCCCACGGGATGAGCAGTTCTTC.

This clonotype was observed at least ten times. This chain uses TRBV7-2 with TRBJ2-7; TRBD1 agrees at 7 bases. CDR3 length: 15 residues. J was trimmed by 2 bases and V by 2 bases; bases with no gene match: 6. Per the germline V gene, CDR1 is SGHTA and CDR2 is FQGNSA. The CDR3 spells CASSLTDRVAYEQYF. In nucleotides, the CDR3 is TGTGCCAGCAGCTTAACCGACAGGGTTGCCTACGAGCAGTACTTC.

This clonotype was picked up a small number of times. The chain combines TRBV7-6 with TRBJ2-3; the D is unclear. This CDR3 spans 15 amino acids. Germline V gene data show CDR1 as SGHVS and CDR2 as FNYEAQ. V gave up 5 bases and J gave up 1 base, with 13 bases separating them. The CDR3 loop is CASSQRRVGTDTQYF. The CDR3 region has the DNA TGTGCCAGCAGCCAAAGACGGGTAGGCACAGATACGCAGTATTTT.

V usage is TRBV20-1 and J usage is TRBJ2-5, with D unclear. Germline V gives CDR1 DFQATT, CDR2 SNEGSKA (reference sequence). V lost 3 bases to trimming and J lost 12 bases, with 17 bases between them. This CDR3 region has 12 residues. The CDR3 protein is CSASDFPPGKYF. CDR3 sequence (DNA): TGCAGTGCTAGTGATTTTCCGCCGGGCAAGTACTTC.